This TCR beta chain emerged from a study of control samples from healthy donors and cancer patients. CDR3 length: 14 amino acids. V gave up 4 bases and J gave up 6 bases, with 14 bases separating them. Germline assignment: CDR1 SGHRS and CDR2 YFSETQ. TCRdb keeps only in-frame clones here, not all; method: immunoSEQ multiplex PCR. Of 60,000 to 75,000 clones in the sample, roughly 87% were seen once. This chain uses TRBV5-1 with TRBJ2-1; tentatively, D is TRBD2 (6 bases). This clonotype originated in a man aged 55-75 years with colorectal cancer. The sequencing sample was made of PBMCs. The CDR3 sequence is CASSLGAGINEQFF. The CDR3 DNA is TGCGCCAGCAGCCTTGGTGCGGGGATCAATGAGCAGTTCTTC.